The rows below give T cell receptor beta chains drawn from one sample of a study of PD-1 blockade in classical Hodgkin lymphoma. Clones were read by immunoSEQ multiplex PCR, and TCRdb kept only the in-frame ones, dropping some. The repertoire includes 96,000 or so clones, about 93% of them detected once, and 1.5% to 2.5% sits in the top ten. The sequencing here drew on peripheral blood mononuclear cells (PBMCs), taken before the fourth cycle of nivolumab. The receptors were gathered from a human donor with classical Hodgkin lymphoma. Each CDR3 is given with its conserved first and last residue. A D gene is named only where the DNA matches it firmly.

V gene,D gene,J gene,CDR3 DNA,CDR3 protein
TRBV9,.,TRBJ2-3,TGTGCCAGCAGCCGAGGACAGAGCACAGATACGCAGTATTTT,CASSRGQSTDTQYF
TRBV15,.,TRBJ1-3,TGTGCCACCAGCAGAGATTCTTCAAGAAGCTCTGGAAACACCATATATTTT,CATSRDSSRSSGNTIYF
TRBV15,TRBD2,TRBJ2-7,TGTGCCACCAGCAGGGTAGCGGGAGGGGGCTACGAGCAGTACTTC,CATSRVAGGGYEQYF
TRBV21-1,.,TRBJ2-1,TGTGCCAGCAGCGAAACAACCGGGACTAGCGGGATCTCCTCCTACAATGAGCAGTTCTTC,CASSETTGTSGISSYNEQFF
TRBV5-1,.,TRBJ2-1,TGCGCCAGCAGCTTTTTGTCCGCCTACAATGAGCAGTTCTTC,CASSFLSAYNEQFF
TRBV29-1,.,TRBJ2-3,TGCAGCGCCTGGACGAGTTCGGATACGCAGTATTTT,CSAWTSSDTQYF
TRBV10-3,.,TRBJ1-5,TGTGCCATCAGTGGGGGGGGGCTCGTGGGTCAGCCCCAGCATTTT,CAISGGGLVGQPQHF
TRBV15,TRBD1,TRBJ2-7,TGTGCCACCAGCCCTGGGACAGCCGAGTGGGACGAGCAGTACTTC,CATSPGTAEWDEQYF
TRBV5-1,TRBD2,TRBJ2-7,TGCGCCAGCAGCGTGAGCGGGGAGGTGGGTTACGAGCAGTACTTC,CASSVSGEVGYEQYF
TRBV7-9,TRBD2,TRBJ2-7,TGTGCCAGCAGCTCGCCGGATCGGACTAGCGGGAGGATCTACGAGCAGTACTTC,CASSSPDRTSGRIYEQYF
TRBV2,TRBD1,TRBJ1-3,TGTGCCAGCAGTTTAAGAGGACAGGGGGCGGGAAACACCATATATTTT,CASSLRGQGAGNTIYF
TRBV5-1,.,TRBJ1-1,TGCGCCAGCAGCTTGGAAGGGGGGGAAGCTTTCTTT,CASSLEGGEAFF
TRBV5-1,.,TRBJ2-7,TGCGCCAGCAGCTTGGAGGGGACAACTGACGAGCAGTACTTC,CASSLEGTTDEQYF
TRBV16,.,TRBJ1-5,TGTGCCAGCAGCCCTGGGGATAGCAATCAGCCCCAGCATTTT,CASSPGDSNQPQHF
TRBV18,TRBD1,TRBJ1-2,TGTGCCAGCTCACACGGACAGGATGCCTATGGCTACACCTTC,CASSHGQDAYGYTF
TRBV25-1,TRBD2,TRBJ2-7,TGTGCCAGCAGTGGGCTGACTAGCGGGAGTTTCGAGCAGTACTTC,CASSGLTSGSFEQYF
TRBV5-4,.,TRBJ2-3,TGTGCCAGCAGCCCGGACGCGCACACAGATACGCAGTATTTT,CASSPDAHTDTQYF
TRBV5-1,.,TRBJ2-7,TGCGCCAGCAGCTTGGTGGTCAGGGAGTACGAGCAGTACTTC,CASSLVVREYEQYF
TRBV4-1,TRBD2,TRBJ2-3,TGCGCCAGCAGCTTCCGGACGGCTAGCGGGGCCAGTACTAGCACAGATACGCAGTATTTT,CASSFRTASGASTSTDTQYF